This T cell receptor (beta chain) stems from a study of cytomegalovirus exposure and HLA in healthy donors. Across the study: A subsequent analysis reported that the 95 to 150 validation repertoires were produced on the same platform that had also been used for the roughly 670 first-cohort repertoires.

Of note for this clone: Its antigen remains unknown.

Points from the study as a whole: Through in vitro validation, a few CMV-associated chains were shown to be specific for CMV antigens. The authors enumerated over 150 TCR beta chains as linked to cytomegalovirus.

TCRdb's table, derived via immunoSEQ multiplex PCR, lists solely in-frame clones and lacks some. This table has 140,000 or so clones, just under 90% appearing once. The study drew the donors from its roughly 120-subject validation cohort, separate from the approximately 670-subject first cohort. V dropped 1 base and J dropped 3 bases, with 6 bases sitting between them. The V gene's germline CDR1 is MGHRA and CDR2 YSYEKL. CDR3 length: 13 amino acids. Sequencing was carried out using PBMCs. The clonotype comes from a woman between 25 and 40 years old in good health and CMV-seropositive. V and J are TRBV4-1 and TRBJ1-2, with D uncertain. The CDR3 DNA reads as TGCGCCAGCAGCCAAGCAGGCCACTATGGCTACACCTTC. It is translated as CASSQAGHYGYTF.